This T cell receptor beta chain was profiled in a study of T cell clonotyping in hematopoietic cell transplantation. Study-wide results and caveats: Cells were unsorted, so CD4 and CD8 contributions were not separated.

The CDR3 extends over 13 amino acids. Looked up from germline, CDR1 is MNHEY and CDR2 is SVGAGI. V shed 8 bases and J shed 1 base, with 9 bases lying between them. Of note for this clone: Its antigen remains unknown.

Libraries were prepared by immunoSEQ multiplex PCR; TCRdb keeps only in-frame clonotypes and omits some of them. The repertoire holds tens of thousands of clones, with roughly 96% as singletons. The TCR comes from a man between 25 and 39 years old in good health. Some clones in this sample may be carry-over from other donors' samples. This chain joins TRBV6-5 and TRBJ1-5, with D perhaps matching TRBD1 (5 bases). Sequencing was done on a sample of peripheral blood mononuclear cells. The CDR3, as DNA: TGTGCCAGCCAGGGTTGGAGCAATCAGCCCCAGCATTTT. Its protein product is CASQGWSNQPQHF.